This T cell receptor (beta chain) was found in a study of T cell responses to AZD1222 COVID-19 vaccine. On this clone itself: Its antigen remains unknown.

Researchers grouped second doses given at about 4 or about 12 weeks into one pool. Findings and limits, study-wide: Among spike-specific TCRs, nearly half reportedly target unmutated variant regions. White British ancestry dominated among donors, who included more females, and clonal diversity was possibly underestimated. Repertoire sampling was restricted to post-peak T cell response timepoints.

Produced via immunoSEQ multiplex PCR; TCRdb's table is partial and in-frame only. This repertoire shows 140,000 to 150,000 clones, 90% to 95% found once; its top ten account for 3.8%. This specimen consisted of peripheral blood, obtained 28 days after the second AZD1222 dose. This TCR derives from an adult who received the AZD1222 COVID-19 vaccine.

CDR3 DNA sequence: TGTGCCACCATGGCTGAAGGCCCGGGGACTGAAGCTTTCTTT. Protein product: CATMAEGPGTEAFF. This chain uses TRBV15 with TRBJ1-1, with D hard to call. V dropped 7 bases and J dropped 5 bases, with 17 bases sitting between them. The CDR3 extends over 14 amino acids. Germline CDR1 reads LNHNV; CDR2 reads YYDKDF (reference sequence).